Listed below are T cell receptor beta chains from one sample, sequenced in a study of T cell responses to AZD1222 COVID-19 vaccine. The table came from immunoSEQ multiplex PCR; TCRdb's copy has only in-frame clones and leaves some out. The repertoire holds about 120,000 clones, with about 88% as singletons. The specimen was peripheral blood, collected on day 0 of AZD1222 vaccination. The receptors stem from an adult in good health. Both conserved end residues are part of each CDR3. The D gene is left open where the match is weak. Only some rows state a clone size, as once, few, many or a class for expanded clones.

D,size,V,J,DNA,CDR3
TRBD1,-,TRBV28,TRBJ1-5,TGTGCCAGCAGTCCTCGGGCGGGACAGGGGGGTCAGCCCCAGCATTTT,CASSPRAGQGGQPQHF
-,-,TRBV5-1,TRBJ2-2,TGCGCCAGCAGCTTCGGAGTGGGGTTAACCGGGGAGCTGTTTTTT,CASSFGVGLTGELFF
TRBD2,-,TRBV11-2,TRBJ2-7,TGTGCCAGCAGCCCGGGACTAGCGGAGGTCTACGAGCAGTACTTC,CASSPGLAEVYEQYF
-,-,TRBV27,TRBJ1-6,TGTGCCAGCAGTCCCCTGGCCGGCGCTGGTAATTCACCCCTCCACTTT,CASSPLAGAGNSPLHF
TRBD1,few,TRBV6-4,TRBJ1-2,TGTGCCAGCAGCGCCGGGACAGTAGGTGGCTACACCTTC,CASSAGTVGGYTF
TRBD1,-,TRBV3-1/TRBV3-2,TRBJ2-2,TGTGCCAGCAGCCAGGGGGACAGGGCGAACACCGGGGAGCTGTTTTTT,CASSQGDRANTGELFF
-,-,TRBV6-1,TRBJ1-5,TGTGCCAGCAGTGAAGGCGTCCGGCCCCAGCATTTT,CASSEGVRPQHF
TRBD1,-,TRBV27,TRBJ2-7,TGTGCCAGCAGTCCTGGGGACAGAACCTACGAGCAGTACTTC,CASSPGDRTYEQYF
-,once,TRBV5-1,TRBJ2-7,TGCGCCAGCAGCTTGGACCCCCCCTTATCTTACGAGCAGTACTTC,CASSLDPPLSYEQYF
TRBD2,few,TRBV7-3,TRBJ2-1,TGTGCCAGCGCCCTAGCGGGAGCTGTGGATGAGCAGTTCTTC,CASALAGAVDEQFF
-,-,TRBV21-1,TRBJ2-7,TGTGCCAGCAGCCCCCGGGCGGAACCCTCCTACGAGCAGTACTTC,CASSPRAEPSYEQYF
-,-,TRBV2,TRBJ1-3,TGTGCCAGCAGTGAAAAAAGAGGGCCCACCGGGAACACCATATATTTT,CASSEKRGPTGNTIYF
-,-,TRBV28,TRBJ2-2,TGTGCCAGCAGTTTAAACACCGGGGAGCTGTTTTTT,CASSLNTGELFF
-,few,TRBV6-5,TRBJ2-7,TGTGCCAGCAGTTACGTGGGGGGCCCAACCTACGAGCAGTACTTC,CASSYVGGPTYEQYF
TRBD1,-,TRBV18,TRBJ1-2,TGTGCCAGCTCACCACTCGGGACAGTGGTTCCCTATGGCTACACCTTC,CASSPLGTVVPYGYTF
-,-,TRBV7-8,TRBJ2-3,TGTGCCAGCAGCCAGGCGGGGCCGCCCACAGATACGCAGTATTTT,CASSQAGPPTDTQYF
TRBD1,-,TRBV18,TRBJ1-1,TGTGCCAGCTCACCACCGGGACAGGGGGCTGAAGCTTTCTTT,CASSPPGQGAEAFF
TRBD1,-,TRBV27,TRBJ1-1,TGTGCCAGCAGTCCCCGGACAGGGAGTAATTTGAACACTGAAGCTTTCTTT,CASSPRTGSNLNTEAFF
-,-,TRBV28,TRBJ2-1,TGTGCCAGCAGTCCAAGGGGACCCCCGGTGACCTACAATGAGCAGTTCTTC,CASSPRGPPVTYNEQFF
-,-,TRBV3-1/TRBV3-2,TRBJ2-1,TGTGCCAGCAGCCAAGATTTCAGGACAAAGATCAATGAGCAGTTCTTC,CASSQDFRTKINEQFF
-,-,TRBV6-2/TRBV6-3,TRBJ2-7,TGTGCCAGCAGTTTGGTCTACTACGAGCAGTACTTC,CASSLVYYEQYF
-,-,TRBV28,TRBJ2-7,TGTGCCAGCAGTTTATGGGAGTCCGGGCAGTACTTC,CASSLWESGQYF
TRBD1,-,TRBV5-1,TRBJ1-6,TGCGCCAGCAGCTTCGGACAGGGGTCACCCCTCCACTTT,CASSFGQGSPLHF
TRBD1,-,TRBV18,TRBJ2-7,TGTGCCAGCTCACCGGACGGGACAGGGCCCCTGGCGGGAGAGCAGTACTTC,CASSPDGTGPLAGEQYF
TRBD1,-,TRBV5-4,TRBJ2-2,TGTGCCAGCAGCCCCGGACAGGGGGCGAGCACCGGGGAGCTGTTTTTT,CASSPGQGASTGELFF
-,once,TRBV5-1,TRBJ2-5,TGCGCCAGCAGCTTGGTGGACGGTTCTCAAGAGACCCAGTACTTC,CASSLVDGSQETQYF
-,-,TRBV5-1,TRBJ1-1,TGCGCCAGCAGCTTGGGCAGTCTGAACACTGAAGCTTTCTTT,CASSLGSLNTEAFF
TRBD2,-,TRBV4-2,TRBJ2-1,TGTGCCAGCGGCCAAGGGTCGTTAAGCGGGAGGGCGGACAATGAGCAGTTCTTC,CASGQGSLSGRADNEQFF
-,-,TRBV28,TRBJ1-3,TGTGCCAGCAGTTTCAGTGCCTACGGCTACACCATATATTTT,CASSFSAYGYTIYF
TRBD2,-,TRBV27,TRBJ2-3,TGTGCCAGCAGCCGCTCGCTAGCGGGAGCATATACGCAGTATTTT,CASSRSLAGAYTQYF
TRBD1,-,TRBV6-1,TRBJ1-4,TGTGCCAGCAGTGGAGGAGTAGGGTGGGACAGGGTAAATGAAAAACTGTTTTTT,CASSGGVGWDRVNEKLFF
-,few,TRBV15,TRBJ2-7,TGTGCCACCAGCAGAGATTTTCAGGGATACGAGCAGTACTTC,CATSRDFQGYEQYF
-,-,TRBV6-5,TRBJ1-3,TGTGCCAGCAGTTTGGACTGGGGGAGGCCTCAGGATTTT,CASSLDWGRPQDF
-,once,TRBV18,TRBJ2-1,TGTGCCAGCTCACCTTCAAGGGGGTACAATGAGCAGTTCTTC,CASSPSRGYNEQFF
-,-,TRBV5-6,TRBJ2-1,TGTGCCAGCAGCCTGAGAAGGACCGGTTTAAGCTACAATGAGCAGTTCTTC,CASSLRRTGLSYNEQFF
TRBD2,-,TRBV10-2,TRBJ2-5,TGCGCCAGCAACCTAGCGGGAGCTGGGGAGACCCAGTACTTC,CASNLAGAGETQYF
-,-,TRBV28,TRBJ1-5,TGTGCCAGCAGCACAGGGCTACGGCAGCCCCAGCATTTT,CASSTGLRQPQHF
-,-,TRBV19,TRBJ2-2,TGTGCCAGTAGTATGGGGAAGACCGGGGAGCTGTTTTTT,CASSMGKTGELFF
TRBD1,-,TRBV2,TRBJ2-7,TGTGCCAGCAGCGCCGGGACAGGCTCCTACGAGCAGTACTTC,CASSAGTGSYEQYF
-,-,TRBV6-5,TRBJ1-2,TGTGCCAGCAGGAAGGACTCCCAATCCTATGGCTACACCTTC,CASRKDSQSYGYTF
TRBD1,-,TRBV5-1,TRBJ1-1,TGCGCCAGCAGCGGGGGACAGGCGGGGGTTTGGTTTGAAGCTTTCTTT,CASSGGQAGVWFEAFF
-,-,TRBV7-2,TRBJ2-1,TGTGCCAGCACCTTCAGACCGGCCTACAATGAGCAGTTCTTC,CASTFRPAYNEQFF
TRBD1,-,TRBV19,TRBJ1-3,TGTGCCAGTACGTTTGGACAGGGGCCGAACACCATATATTTT,CASTFGQGPNTIYF
-,-,TRBV30,TRBJ1-2,TGTGCCTGGGCGGGGGGGCGTAACTATGGCTACACCTTC,CAWAGGRNYGYTF
-,-,TRBV11-2,TRBJ2-3,TGTGCCAGCAGCTTGGGTGCCGGTACGCAGTATTTT,CASSLGAGTQYF
-,-,TRBV30,TRBJ1-5,TGTGCCTGGAGTGTCGGGGGGAGGCAGCCCCAGCATTTT,CAWSVGGRQPQHF